The T cell receptor (beta chain) described here comes from a study of shared clonotypes between healthy human individuals. Findings of the study overall: There were few donors, and this limited the genetic and exposure-history diversity represented.

It was CD45RO-negative cells, positively selected for CCR7, that made up naive CD8 cells, with terminally differentiated effector memory CD45RA+ cells excluded. Original data processing: ImmunoSEQ junction-only sequences lacked quality scores, so their filtering differed. Clones were sequenced by immunoSEQ multiplex PCR, and TCRdb holds only the in-frame ones, with some missing. The DNA was the basis for D and trimming; V, J and clone size are from that table. The sample yields millions of clones, approximately 94% seen once. About this clone itself: Antigen: not known.

The CDR3 runs to 14 residues. Germline lookup yields CDR1 MNHEY and CDR2 SMNVEV (reference sequence). V gave up 3 bases and J gave up 3 bases; unmatched junction bases: 3. The receptor comes from a man aged 18 to 29 in good health. The sample consisted of naive CD8+ T cells sorted from blood. The chain has TRBV27 and TRBJ2-3, with TRBD2 matching 7 bases. CDR3 in DNA: TGTGCCAGCAGTTTTGCGGGAGTGACAGATACGCAGTATTTT. Translating it yields CASSFAGVTDTQYF.